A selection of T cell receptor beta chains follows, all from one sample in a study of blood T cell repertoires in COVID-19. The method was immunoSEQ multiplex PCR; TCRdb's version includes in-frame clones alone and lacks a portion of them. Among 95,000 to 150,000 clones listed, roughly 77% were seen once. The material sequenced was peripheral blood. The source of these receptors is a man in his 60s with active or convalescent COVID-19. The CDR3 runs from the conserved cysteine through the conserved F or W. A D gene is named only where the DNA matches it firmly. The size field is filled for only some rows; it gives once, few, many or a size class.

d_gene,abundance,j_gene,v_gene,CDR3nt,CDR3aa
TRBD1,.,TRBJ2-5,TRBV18,TGTGCCAGCTCACCGGGCGACAGGGACGAGACCCAGTACTTC,CASSPGDRDETQYF
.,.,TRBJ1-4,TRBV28,TGTGCCAGCCAAAGACCATCACGCGGGGGGCTACGAGGTGAAAAACTGTTTTTT,CASQRPSRGGLRGEKLFF
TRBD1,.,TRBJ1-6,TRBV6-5,TGTGCCAGCAGAACCGGACAGGGGTGGAATTCACCCCTCCACTTT,CASRTGQGWNSPLHF
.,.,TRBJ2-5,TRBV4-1,TGCGCCAGCAGCCAAGAACTCCAGGGTTGGCAAGAGACCCAGTACTTC,CASSQELQGWQETQYF
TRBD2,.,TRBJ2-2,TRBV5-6,TGTGCCAGCAGCTTAAGGTACAGCGGGAGGGCCCGGAACACCGGGGAGCTGTTTTTT,CASSLRYSGRARNTGELFF
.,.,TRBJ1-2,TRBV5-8,TGTGCCAGCAGCGTGGGAGAGCCTTACAACTATGGCTACACCTTC,CASSVGEPYNYGYTF
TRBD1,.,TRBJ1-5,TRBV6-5,TGTGCCAGCAGCGACCAGACAGGGGGCAATCAGCCCCAGCATTTT,CASSDQTGGNQPQHF
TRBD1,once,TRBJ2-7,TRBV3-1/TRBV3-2,TGTGCCAGCAGCCCAACCGACAGGGGGCTATACGAGCAGTACTTC,CASSPTDRGLYEQYF
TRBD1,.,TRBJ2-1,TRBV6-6,TGTGCCAGCACCAGGGGGTACAATGAGCAGTTCTTC,CASTRGYNEQFF
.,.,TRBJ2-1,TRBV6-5,TGTGCCAGCAGCAGGGCCCGGTACAATGAGCAGTTCTTC,CASSRARYNEQFF
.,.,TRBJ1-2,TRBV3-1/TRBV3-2,TGTGCCAGCAGCCAACCGGGACACTACTATGGCTACACCTTC,CASSQPGHYYGYTF
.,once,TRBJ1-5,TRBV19,TGTGCCAGTGCTTACAATAGCAATCAGCCCCAGCATTTT,CASAYNSNQPQHF
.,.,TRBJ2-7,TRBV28,TGTGCCAGCAGGTCCGGCGTGGGGCGGCAGTACTTC,CASRSGVGRQYF
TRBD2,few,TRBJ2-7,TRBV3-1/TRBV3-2,TGTGCCAGCAGCCAGTTTCTAGCGGGATCCTACGAGCAGTACTTC,CASSQFLAGSYEQYF
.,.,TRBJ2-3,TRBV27,TGTGCCAGCAGTTTTTCCCGTAGCACAGATACGCAGTATTTT,CASSFSRSTDTQYF
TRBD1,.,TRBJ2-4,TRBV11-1,TGTGCCAGCAGCTTGGCGACAGGGGACATTCAGTACTTC,CASSLATGDIQYF
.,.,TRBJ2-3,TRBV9,TGTGCCAGCAACCCGGGCACAGATACGCAGTATTTT,CASNPGTDTQYF
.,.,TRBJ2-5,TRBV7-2,TGTGCCAGCAGCCCAACTTACAGGGATCGGGAGACCCAGTACTTC,CASSPTYRDRETQYF
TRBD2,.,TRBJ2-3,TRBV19,TGTGCCAGTAGTACCGGGACTAGCGGGCTCACAGATACGCAGTATTTT,CASSTGTSGLTDTQYF
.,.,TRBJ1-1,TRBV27,TGTGCCAGCAGTTTTTCGTCGACAGTGAACACTGAAGCTTTCTTT,CASSFSSTVNTEAFF
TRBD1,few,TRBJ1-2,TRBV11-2,TGTGCCAGCAGCCCGGGGAACAGGGGGTATGGCTACACCTTC,CASSPGNRGYGYTF
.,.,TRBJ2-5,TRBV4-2,TGTGCCAGCAGCCAAGATTACCGGGGTGAGACCCAGTACTTC,CASSQDYRGETQYF
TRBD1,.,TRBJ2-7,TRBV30,TGTGCCTGGAGCGGACAGGTGAACTACGAGCAGTACTTC,CAWSGQVNYEQYF
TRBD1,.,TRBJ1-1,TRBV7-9,TGTGCCAGCAGCCCAGACAGGGTTTGGGACACTGAAGCTTTCTTT,CASSPDRVWDTEAFF
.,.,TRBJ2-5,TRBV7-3,TGTGCCAGCAGCTTAGGTCCCACACACCAAGAGACCCAGTACTTC,CASSLGPTHQETQYF
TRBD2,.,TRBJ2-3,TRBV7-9,TGTGCCAGCAGCTCCTTTACTAGCGGGAGCACAGATACGCAGTATTTT,CASSSFTSGSTDTQYF
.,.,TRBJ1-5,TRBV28,TGTGCCAGCACTACACTCTACCCGGGGGTAGGAGGCAATCAGCCCCAGCATTTT,CASTTLYPGVGGNQPQHF
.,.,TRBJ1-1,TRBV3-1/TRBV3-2,TGTGCCAGCAGCCCCCTGGGACAATTGAACACTGAAGCTTTCTTT,CASSPLGQLNTEAFF
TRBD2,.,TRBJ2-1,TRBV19,TGTGCCGGTAGTAAGACTAGCGGGGGGAGGAATGAGCAGTTCTTC,CAGSKTSGGRNEQFF
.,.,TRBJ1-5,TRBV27,TGTGCCAGCAAGGTACAGGGAAGCAATCAGCCCCAGCATTTT,CASKVQGSNQPQHF
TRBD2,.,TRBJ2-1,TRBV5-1,TGCGCCAGAGTAGCGGGAGTAAGTGAGCAGTTCTTC,CARVAGVSEQFF
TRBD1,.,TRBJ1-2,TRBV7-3,TGTGCCAGCAGCTTGGGCGGGACAGGGAACTATGGCTACACCTTC,CASSLGGTGNYGYTF
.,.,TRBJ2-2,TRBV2,TGTGCCACCCGAGCGCAGGGCAATTCAATCACCGGGGAGCTGTTTTTT,CATRAQGNSITGELFF
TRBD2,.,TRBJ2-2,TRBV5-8,TGTGCCAGCAGCCGGACTAGCGGGATACGAGACACCGGGGAGCTGTTTTTT,CASSRTSGIRDTGELFF
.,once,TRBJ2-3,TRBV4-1,TGCGCCAGCAGCCAGGGGGCAGGGTATAAAGATACGCAGTATTTT,CASSQGAGYKDTQYF
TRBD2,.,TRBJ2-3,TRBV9,TGTGCCAGCAGCGTAAGCTTGGCTAGCGGATGGGGGACGGATACGCAGTATTTT,CASSVSLASGWGTDTQYF
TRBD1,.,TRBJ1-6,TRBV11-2,TGTGCCAGCAGCTTTGAGGGGGCAGATAATTCACCCCTCCACTTT,CASSFEGADNSPLHF